Sequencing of this T cell receptor (beta chain) was carried out in a study of blood T cell repertoires in COVID-19. Losses at the gene ends were 2 bases for V and 6 bases for J; bases not matched to a gene: 7. Per germline, CDR1 SNHLY and CDR2 FYNNEI. The CDR3 length is 16 residues. As handled by the study authors: It was from reference gene primer amplification that nucleated cell counts were estimated. This table comes from immunoSEQ multiplex PCR, and its TCRdb copy is limited to in-frame clones, with some not included. V, J and clone size are those of that table, while D and trimming were read from the DNA. The table records about 54,000 clones, over 75% of them present only once.

The sequenced sample was peripheral blood. This rearrangement joins TRBV2 to TRBJ2-2; TRBD1 aligns across 9 bases. The TCR originated in a woman between 35 and 50 years old with active COVID-19. CDR3 in amino acids: CASSEKGQGFPGELFF. The CDR3 DNA sequence: TGTGCCAGCAGTGAAAAGGGACAGGGATTTCCCGGGGAGCTGTTTTTT.